The 27 T cell receptor beta chains below come from one sample, sequenced in a study of T cells in Graves' hyperthyroidism and ophthalmopathy (dated by TCRdb to 2018 to 2020). Library method: multiplex PCR. The sample was run on an Illumina HiSeq 2000. The TCR beta CDR3 regions were amplified from RNA transcripts. A first-round RT-PCR of the TCR CDR3 used the HTBI primer set with the Qiagen OneStep RT-PCR kit. TCRdb handled the public reads itself, with Q25 trimming in fastp and clone calling in MiXCR, and kept productive beta chains. For every CDR3 protein sequence, its rows merge into one entry that carries the most common genes and DNA. Present in this sample are 500,000 to 550,000 distinct CDR3 sequences, roughly 21% of which were seen just once. The ten largest clones take up 47% of the sample. Sequenced material: blood. The receptors originated from a man aged 35 to 55 with Graves' ophthalmopathy.

This chain links TRBV7-3 with TRBJ1-4; 8 nucleotides agree with TRBD1. V was clipped by 4 bases and J by 3 bases; unmatched bases: 4. Germline CDR1 and CDR2: SGHTA and FQGTGA. There are 15 residues in the CDR3. The CDR3, as DNA: TGTGCCAGCAGCTCCAGGGGGCTGCCTAATGAAAAACTGTTTTTT. Encoded protein: CASSSRGLPNEKLFF. Looking up the rest from reference TRBV7-3 and TRBJ1-4 gives the full variable domain: GAGVSQTPSNKVTEKGKYVELRCDPISGHTALYWYRQSLGQGPEFLIYFQGTGAADDSGLPNDRFFAVRPEGSVSTLKIQRTERGDSAVYLCASSSRGLPNEKLFFGSGTQLSVL.

The rearrangement uses TRBV9 and TRBJ2-5; weak D call: TRBD2 (6 bases). V lost 0 bases and J 4 bases, leaving 10 bases between the germline ends. This CDR3 contains 14 residues. In germline, CDR1 is SGDLS, CDR2 YYNGEE. CDR3 DNA: TGTGCCAGCAGCGTAGAGGGAGCGGGAGAGACCCAGTACTTC. As protein: CASSVEGAGETQYF.

About this clonotype itself: A much larger clone differs from this one at a single base, so this may be a read error. This chain connects TRBV20-1 to TRBJ2-1; D gene unclear. The CDR3 contains 13 residues. Trimming cost V 1 base and J 2 bases, with 6 bases left between them. Germline CDR1 is DFQATT and CDR2 is SNEGSKA (reference sequence). In nucleotides, the CDR3 is TGCAGTGCTAGAGGTAGCCCCTACAATGAGCAGTTCTTC. Translated: CSARGSPYNEQFF.

This clonotype was counted ten times or more. This chain uses TRBV29-1 with TRBJ2-3; D is uncertain. With 5 bases removed from V and 4 bases from J, the gap between germline ends came to 13 bases. Germline values: CDR1 SQVTM, CDR2 ANQGSEA. CDR3 length: 13 amino acids. CDR3 amino acids: CSVRIRLADTQYF. The CDR3, as DNA: TGCAGCGTTCGTATCCGATTGGCAGATACGCAGTATTTT.

This clonotype was detected only a few times. Mismatch with germline at one junction end may stem from a read error. The V gene is TRBV7-9, the J gene TRBJ2-1; D not resolved. Germline V CDR1 and CDR2: SEHNR, FQNEAQ (reference sequence). The CDR3 length is 16 residues. DNA of the CDR3: TGCGCCAGCAGCCGAGAGGTAACACGGGCCTACAATGAGCAGTTCTTC. This encodes CASSREVTRAYNEQFF.

The CDR3, as DNA: TGTGCCAGCAGAGGAAGTAGGAATGAGCAGTTCTTC. Translating it yields CASRGSRNEQFF. The gene calls are TRBV3-1 and TRBJ2-1; no clear D gene. This CDR3 has 12 residues. Trimming took 6 bases from V and 7 from J, leaving 10 bases between them. Germline values: CDR1 LGHDT, CDR2 YNNKEL (reference sequence).

The J gene is TRBJ2-7, the V gene TRBV6-1; D unresolved. This CDR3 region has 11 residues. Germline CDR1 and CDR2: MNHNS and SASEGT. Trimming removed 6 bases at V and 9 bases at J, with 12 bases between. DNA of the CDR3: TGTGCCAGCAGCGGCCCTACGGGGCAGTACTTC. Protein product: CASSGPTGQYF.

There are a few counts of this clonotype. The chain links TRBV5-1 to TRBJ1-1; a possible D gene is TRBD1 (6 bases). V lost 4 bases to trimming and J lost 2 bases, with 12 bases between them. CDR1 and CDR2 from the germline V gene are SGHRS and YFSETQ. This CDR3 has 14 amino acids. Here the CDR3 reads CASSGGASNTEAFF. The DNA of the CDR3 is TGCGCCAGCAGCGGGGGCGCGAGTAACACTGAAGCTTTCTTT.

This clonotype has more than one count but fewer than ten. The chain recombines TRBV7-3 with TRBJ2-7; maybe TRBD1 (6 bases). Trimming shortened V by 2 bases and J by 1 base, and 12 bases separated the two germline ends. This CDR3 region has 15 residues. From germline, CDR1 is SGHTA and CDR2 FQGTGA. CDR3 in amino acids: CASSLQGGLSYEQYF. The CDR3 nucleotides read TGTGCCAGCAGCTTACAAGGGGGTTTATCCTACGAGCAGTACTTC.

This clonotype was seen ten or more times. The chain couples TRBV7-2 to TRBJ2-7, with D possibly being TRBD1 (6 bases). This CDR3 is 17 amino acids long. V was pared by 1 base and J by 0 bases, with 16 bases between. In germline, CDR1 is SGHTA, CDR2 FQGNSA. The CDR3 spells CASSLGVPGHSSYEQYF. CDR3 bases: TGTGCCAGCAGCTTAGGGGTTCCGGGACACAGCTCCTACGAGCAGTACTTC.

This clonotype was seen a handful of times. The V and J genes are TRBV7-2 and TRBJ2-5, with TRBD2 matching 13 bases. This CDR3 comprises 17 residues. With 4 bases clipped from V and 5 bases from J, the junction kept 10 bases outside the gene matches. CDR1 SGHTA and CDR2 FQGNSA come from the germline V gene. The CDR3 sequence: CASSSWTSGGLRETQYF. The DNA of the CDR3 is TGTGCCAGCAGCTCCTGGACTAGCGGGGGCCTCCGGGAGACCCAGTACTTC.

This clonotype was observed many times. V and J are TRBV7-3 and TRBJ2-3; 9 nucleotides agree with TRBD2. Germline lookup yields CDR1 SGHTA and CDR2 FQGTGA. Trimming removed 5 bases from V and 4 bases from J; junction bases left unmatched: 10. This CDR3 contains 16 residues. CDR3 in amino acids: CASSQTGTSRADTQYF. The CDR3 DNA reads as TGTGCCAGCAGCCAAACCGGGACTAGCCGCGCAGATACGCAGTATTTT.

This clonotype was observed a few times. This chain joins TRBV27 and TRBJ1-5; 7 bases map to TRBD1. Germline V gene lookup returns CDR1 MNHEY and CDR2 SMNVEV (reference sequence). V trimming: 6 bases; J trimming: 0 bases; junction bases outside the gene matches: 2. The CDR3 extends over 14 amino acids. The CDR3 protein is CASRTGSSNQPQHF. CDR3 coding DNA: TGTGCCAGCAGGACAGGGTCTAGCAATCAGCCCCAGCATTTT.

The rearrangement links TRBV9 to TRBJ2-1; D uncertain. The CDR3 is made up of 15 amino acids. Trimming pared 4 bases from V and 2 bases from J, leaving 13 bases between. Germline lookup yields CDR1 SGDLS and CDR2 YYNGEE. CDR3 DNA sequence: TGTGCCAGCAGCCCCACTCCAGTGGCCTACAATGAGCAGTTCTTC. Residues: CASSPTPVAYNEQFF.

This clonotype was seen a few times. This chain connects TRBV7-2 to TRBJ2-7; 9 bases agree with TRBD2. This CDR3 has 14 residues. CDR1 and CDR2 from the germline V gene are SGHTA and FQGNSA. V lost 7 bases to trimming and J lost 4 bases; unmatched junction nucleotides: 8. The CDR3 loop is CASTDSGSIYEQYF. The CDR3 DNA follows: TGTGCCAGCACGGATAGCGGGAGCATTTACGAGCAGTACTTC.

This clonotype has a handful of counts. V is TRBV9 and J is TRBJ2-2, with D possibly TRBD1 on 5 matching bases. V lost 4 bases and J 6 bases, leaving 22 bases between the germline ends. The CDR3 consists of 17 residues. CDR1 and CDR2 from the germline V gene are SGDLS and YYNGEE. This CDR3 reads CASSRRAVQDHPGELFF. CDR3 DNA: TGTGCCAGCAGCCGACGGGCAGTACAGGACCATCCCGGGGAGCTGTTTTTT.

This clonotype was found many times. J is TRBJ1-6 and V is TRBV28; 7 positions agree with TRBD1. This CDR3 is built from 14 residues. J was trimmed by 5 bases and V by 3 bases; bases with no gene match: 1. CDR1 and CDR2 (germline): MDHEN, SYDVKM. The CDR3 sequence: CASSFTGDNSPLHF. In DNA form, the CDR3 reads TGTGCCAGCAGTTTTACAGGGGATAATTCACCCCTCCACTTT.

The chain joins TRBV10-3 to TRBJ2-7; D perhaps matches TRBD1 (6 bases). The CDR3 has 13 residues. Trimming took off 2 bases at V and 7 bases at J, with 12 bases between the two ends. The germline V gene encodes CDR1 ENHRY and CDR2 SYGVKD. The CDR3 nucleotides are TGTGCCATCAGTGAGAGGGACACGGGAGAGCAGTACTTC. Translated: CAISERDTGEQYF.

The chain employs TRBV11-2 and TRBJ2-3, with 13 bases lining up with TRBD2. CDR1 and CDR2 from the germline V gene are SGHAT and FQNNGV. Germline trimming cut 6 bases from V and 5 bases from J; bases unmatched to any gene: 17. The CDR3 extends over 19 amino acids. The CDR3 sequence: CASRYPPTGTSGEEDTQYF. The CDR3 coding sequence is TGTGCCAGCAGATACCCCCCTACCGGGACTAGCGGGGAGGAAGATACGCAGTATTTT. Full variable domain (remainder filled in from reference TRBV11-2 and TRBJ2-3): EAGVAQSPRYKIIEKRQSVAFWCNPISGHATLYWYQQILGQGPKLLIQFQNNGVVDDSQLPKDRFSAERLKGVDSTLKIQPAKLEDSAVYLCASRYPPTGTSGEEDTQYFGPGTRLTVL.

This chain links TRBV19 with TRBJ1-1; maybe TRBD1 (6 bases). V shed 8 bases and J shed 0 bases, with 7 bases lying between them. The CDR3 is made up of 12 amino acids. Looked up from germline, CDR1 is LNHDA and CDR2 is SQIVND (reference sequence). The chain's CDR3 is CASGDMNTEAFF. CDR3 sequence (DNA): TGTGCCAGTGGGGACATGAACACTGAAGCTTTCTTT.

This clonotype was detected only a few times. The chain uses TRBV4-1 and TRBJ1-1; no clear D gene. The CDR3 runs to 15 residues. Per the germline V gene, CDR1 is MGHRA and CDR2 is YSYEKL. Trimming took off 1 base at V and 1 base at J, with 10 bases between the two ends. The CDR3 protein is CASSQGYDSNTEAFF. CDR3 nucleotide sequence: TGCGCCAGCAGCCAAGGGTACGATTCGAACACTGAAGCTTTCTTT.

The rearrangement joins TRBV28 to TRBJ2-7; a possible D gene is TRBD1 (6 bases). Trimming cost V 2 bases and J 3 bases, with 14 bases left between them. CDR3 size: 15 residues. CDR1 and CDR2 (germline): MDHEN, SYDVKM. CDR3 sequence (DNA): TGTGCCAGCAGTTTAAGGGTGGACAGCCTCTACGAGCAGTACTTC. This sequence encodes CASSLRVDSLYEQYF.

This clonotype was recorded at least ten times. The chain recombines TRBV12-3 or TRBV12-4 with TRBJ1-2, with 9 bases lining up with TRBD1. J gave up 4 bases and V 5 bases, and 8 bases lay outside the gene matches. The CDR3 is 15 residues long. The CDR3 DNA is TGTGCCAGCAGTCCCGGGACAGGGAGAACCTATGGCTACACCTTC. Protein product: CASSPGTGRTYGYTF.

This clonotype occurred many times. This sequence joins TRBV6-2 or TRBV6-3 and TRBJ2-5; 9 bases are a match to TRBD2. With V trimmed by 4 bases and J by 4 bases, 7 bases remained unmatched. The germline gives CDR1 MNHEY, CDR2 SVGEGT. The CDR3 runs 15 residues. The CDR3 loop reads CASSSASGNRETQYF. The CDR3 bases are TGTGCCAGCAGTTCGGCTAGCGGGAATCGAGAGACCCAGTACTTC.

This clonotype was seen at least ten times. V is TRBV7-2 and J is TRBJ2-1; D might be TRBD1 or TRBD2, each matching 7 bases. The V gene lost 4 bases and the J gene lost 9 bases, with 16 bases spanning the gap. Looked up from germline, CDR1 is SGHTA and CDR2 is FQGNSA. This CDR3 has 14 residues. The CDR3 spells CASSSQGGGGEQFF. CDR3 DNA sequence: TGTGCCAGCAGCTCCCAGGGAGGGGGCGGTGAGCAGTTCTTC.

Comments on this clonotype: At one end, the junction sequence differs from germline, possibly due to a read error. The chain uses TRBV7-7 and TRBJ2-3; 9 bases are a match to TRBD1. CDR3 length: 15 residues. Germline CDR1 SSHAT, CDR2 FNYEAQ (reference sequence). CDR3 sequence: CASSWTGANTDTQYF. CDR3 sequence (DNA): TGTGCTAGCAGCTGGACAGGGGCCAACACAGATACGCAGTATTTT.

This clonotype has a count of ten or more. V and J are TRBV30 and TRBJ1-2, with TRBD1 matching 10 bases. CDR3 length: 14 residues. The J segment lost 8 bases and the V segment lost 4 bases, leaving 10 bases of the junction unmatched. The V gene's germline CDR1 is GTSNPN and CDR2 SVGIG (reference sequence). DNA for the CDR3: TGTGCCTGGACCACCTCAGGACAGGGGGGGGGCTACACCTTC. This encodes CAWTTSGQGGGYTF.